This T cell receptor (beta chain) was recorded in a study of cytomegalovirus exposure and HLA in healthy donors. Study in general: Membership in the Caucasian-associated ancestry cluster was found for around 81% of about 430 genotyped donors.

This clone was seen only a few times. Antigen unknown. PCR was performed using 60 Vbeta and 13 Jbeta primers. The protocol was immunoSEQ multiplex PCR, while the TCRdb copy is restricted to in-frame clones and leaves out a portion. The sample contains under 200,000 clones, about 70% of which appear only once. CDR1 and CDR2 (germline): MNHEY, SMNVEV (reference sequence). V gave up 6 bases and J gave up 2 bases; unmatched junction bases: 5. This CDR3 region has 15 residues. Study outcomes and limitations: The productive fraction for most TCR beta V segments was about 90% or about 30% in an earlier analysis. Cytomegalovirus association was assigned to about 150 TCR beta chains.

The sequencing input was PBMCs. The gene calls are TRBV27 and TRBJ2-7; 12 nucleotides line up with TRBD2. The sequence was collected from a woman between 18 and 29 years old in good health and CMV-seropositive. This CDR3 reads CASRLLAGGTYEQYF. CDR3 coding DNA: TGTGCCAGCAGACTACTAGCGGGAGGTACCTACGAGCAGTACTTC.